This is a list of T cell receptor beta chains from one sample in a study of T-cell reconstitution after alpha-beta-depleted transplantation in children. In TCRdb, the PCR reads were re-called with MiXCR into one record per CDR3 protein. The sample includes 610,000 or so distinct CDR3 sequences, 25% to 30% of them seen just once. This specimen consisted of PBMCs, obtained before TCRalphabeta/CD19-depleted stem cell transplant. The origin of the receptors is a boy less than two years old with Wiskott-Aldrich syndrome, due to receive a stem cell transplant. Each CDR3 is given with its conserved first and last residue. D genes are given only for firm matches. Clone size appears in some rows only: once, few, many, or a class for an expanded clone.

V	size	D	J	CDR3	DNA
TRBV2	NA	TRBD1	TRBJ1-2	CASRGDSSNYGYTF	TGTGCCAGCAGGGGGGACAGTTCTAACTATGGCTACACCTTC
TRBV3-1	NA	NA	TRBJ2-4	CASSQAGGIAKNIQYF	TGTGCCAGCAGCCAAGCAGGCGGGATAGCCAAAAACATTCAGTACTTC
TRBV30	NA	NA	TRBJ2-2	CAWSVAAPGNTGELFF	TGTGCCTGGAGTGTAGCGGCCCCGGGGAACACCGGGGAGCTGTTTTTT
TRBV20-1	NA	TRBD2	TRBJ2-1	CSAREFGLAYSYNEQFF	TGCAGTGCTAGAGAGTTCGGACTAGCGTACTCCTACAATGAGCAGTTCTTC
TRBV5-1	few	TRBD2	TRBJ2-1	CASSLDLLAGGPRVNEQFF	TGCGCCAGCAGCTTGGATCTACTAGCGGGAGGCCCCCGGGTCAATGAGCAGTTCTTC
TRBV12-3/TRBV12-4	NA	TRBD2	TRBJ2-1	CASRLAGGSEQFF	TGTGCCAGCAGACTAGCGGGAGGGAGTGAGCAGTTCTTC
TRBV5-1	few	NA	TRBJ2-5	CASSLWVYQETQYF	TGCGCCAGCAGCTTGTGGGTGTACCAAGAGACCCAGTACTTC
TRBV7-8	few	TRBD1	TRBJ2-1	CASSLGWRQGNNEQFF	TGTGCCAGCAGCTTAGGGTGGCGACAGGGCAACAATGAGCAGTTCTTC
TRBV20-1	NA	NA	TRBJ2-1	CSAPKAGMLREQFF	TGCAGTGCCCCTAAAGCGGGTATGTTAAGAGAGCAGTTCTTC
TRBV29-1	NA	NA	TRBJ1-1	CSVYSQSNTEAFF	TGCAGCGTTTATTCACAGAGTAACACTGAAGCTTTCTTT
TRBV12-3/TRBV12-4	many	NA	TRBJ2-1	CASSLSGLYNEQFF	TGTGCCAGCAGTTTGTCGGGCCTATACAATGAGCAGTTCTTC
TRBV6-2/TRBV6-3	few	NA	TRBJ1-1	CASSSNAGSNTEAFF	TGTGCCAGCAGCAGTAATGCAGGCTCAAACACTGAAGCTTTCTTT
TRBV10-3	NA	NA	TRBJ2-2	CAISVPQANTGELFF	TGTGCCATCAGTGTGCCGCAGGCAAACACCGGGGAGCTGTTTTTT
TRBV5-1	NA	NA	TRBJ2-7	CASSYGGTESHEQYF	TGCGCCAGCAGCTACGGAGGGACAGAGTCTCACGAGCAGTACTTC
TRBV10-3	few	NA	TRBJ2-3	CAISERLNTDTQYF	TGTGCCATCAGTGAAAGACTCAACACAGATACGCAGTATTTT
TRBV6-1	NA	TRBD2	TRBJ2-1	CASTRLAGDPSEQFF	TGTGCCAGCACCCGACTAGCGGGAGACCCTAGTGAGCAGTTCTTC